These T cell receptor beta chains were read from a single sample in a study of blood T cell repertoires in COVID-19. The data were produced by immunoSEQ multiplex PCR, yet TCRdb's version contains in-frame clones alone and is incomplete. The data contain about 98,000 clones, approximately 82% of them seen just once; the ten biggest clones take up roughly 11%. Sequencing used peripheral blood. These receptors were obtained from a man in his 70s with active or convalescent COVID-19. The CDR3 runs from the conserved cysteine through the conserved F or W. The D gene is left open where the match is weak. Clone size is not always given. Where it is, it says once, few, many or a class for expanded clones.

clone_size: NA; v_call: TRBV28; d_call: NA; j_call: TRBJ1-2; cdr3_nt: TGTGCCAGCAGTTGGACTTTTGGCTACACCTTC; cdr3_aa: CASSWTFGYTF
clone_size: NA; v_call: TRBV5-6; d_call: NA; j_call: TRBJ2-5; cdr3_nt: TGTGCCAGCACGAGGACAAACCAAGAGACCCAGTACTTC; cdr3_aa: CASTRTNQETQYF
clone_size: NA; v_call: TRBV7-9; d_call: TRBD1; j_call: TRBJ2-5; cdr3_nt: TGTGCCAGCAGCCGATGGACAGGAAATCAAGAGACCCAGTACTTC; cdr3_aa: CASSRWTGNQETQYF
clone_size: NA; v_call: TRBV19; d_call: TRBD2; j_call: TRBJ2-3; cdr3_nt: TGTGCCAGTAGTACCGCGGGGGGGCGAGGGGATCGGCCAGATACGCAGTATTTT; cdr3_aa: CASSTAGGRGDRPDTQYF
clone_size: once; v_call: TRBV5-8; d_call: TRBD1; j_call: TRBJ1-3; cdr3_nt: TGTGCCAGCAGGCTGAAGGGGGCCCCTGGAAACACCATATATTTT; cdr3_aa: CASRLKGAPGNTIYF
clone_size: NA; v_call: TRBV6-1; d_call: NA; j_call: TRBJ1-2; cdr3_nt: TGTGCCAGCAGTGATAGTGGGGCAGGGTACGGCTACACCTTC; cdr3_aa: CASSDSGAGYGYTF
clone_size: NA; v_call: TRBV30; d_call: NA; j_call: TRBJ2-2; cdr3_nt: TGTGCCTGGAGTGTACGGAGGGACACCGGGGAGCTGTTTTTT; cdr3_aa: CAWSVRRDTGELFF
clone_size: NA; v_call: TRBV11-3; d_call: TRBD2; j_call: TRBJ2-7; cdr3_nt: TGTGCCAGCAGCCTAGGAACTAGCGGGGCTTACGAGCAGTACTTC; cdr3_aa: CASSLGTSGAYEQYF
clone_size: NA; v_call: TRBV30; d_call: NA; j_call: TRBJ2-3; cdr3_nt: TGTGCCTGGAGTGTAGGCGGGACGCAGTATTTT; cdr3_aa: CAWSVGGTQYF
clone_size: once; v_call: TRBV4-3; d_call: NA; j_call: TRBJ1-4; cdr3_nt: TGCGCCAGCAGCCCTGCAGGGTATGAAAAACTGTTTTTT; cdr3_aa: CASSPAGYEKLFF
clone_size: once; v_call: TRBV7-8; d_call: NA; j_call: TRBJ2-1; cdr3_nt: TGTGCCAGCAGCTTACACCGGGACGGCGGACTATATGGGGGACTTGAGCAGTTCTTC; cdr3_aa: CASSLHRDGGLYGGLEQFF
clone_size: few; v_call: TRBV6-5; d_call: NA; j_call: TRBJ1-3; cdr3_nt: TGTGCCAGCGGGGGGGAATACGGCTCTGGAAACACCATATATTTT; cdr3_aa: CASGGEYGSGNTIYF
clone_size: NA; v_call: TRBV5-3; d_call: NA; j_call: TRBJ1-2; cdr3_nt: NA; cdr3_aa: CARNPYPPPNYGYTFGSGAYGYTF
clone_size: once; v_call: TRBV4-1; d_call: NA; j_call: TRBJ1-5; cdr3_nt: TGCGCCAGCAGCCAAAACAGGGATAGCAATCAGCCCCAGCATTTT; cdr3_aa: CASSQNRDSNQPQHF
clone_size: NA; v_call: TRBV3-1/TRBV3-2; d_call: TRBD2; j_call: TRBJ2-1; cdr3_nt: TGTGCCAGCAGCCAGTCTAGCGGGGGGGCCTCTGAGCAGTTCTTC; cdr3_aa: CASSQSSGGASEQFF
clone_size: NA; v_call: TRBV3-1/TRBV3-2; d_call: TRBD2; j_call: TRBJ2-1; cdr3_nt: TGTGCCAGCAGCCATACCGGGACTAGCGGGATCAATGAGCAGTTCTTC; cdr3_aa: CASSHTGTSGINEQFF
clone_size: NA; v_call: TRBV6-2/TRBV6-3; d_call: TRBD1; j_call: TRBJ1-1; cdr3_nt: TGTGCCAGCAGCCTGGACAGGGGTGGTGAAGCTTTCTTT; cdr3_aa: CASSLDRGGEAFF
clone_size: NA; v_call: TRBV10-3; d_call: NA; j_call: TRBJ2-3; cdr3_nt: TGTGCCATCAGTGCGTCCGGAGATACGCAGTATTTT; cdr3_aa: CAISASGDTQYF
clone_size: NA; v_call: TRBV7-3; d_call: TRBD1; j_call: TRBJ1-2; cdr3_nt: TGTGCCAGCAGCTCGGGACAGGGAGGGAATGGCTACACCTTC; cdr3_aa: CASSSGQGGNGYTF
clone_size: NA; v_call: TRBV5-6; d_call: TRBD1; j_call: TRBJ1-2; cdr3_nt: TGTGCCAGCAGCCTGACAGGGGACGGGCGGTATGGCTACACCTTC; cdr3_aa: CASSLTGDGRYGYTF
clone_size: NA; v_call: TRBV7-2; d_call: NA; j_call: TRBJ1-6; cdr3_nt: TGTGCCAGCAGCCCACGCGGCAATAATTCACCCCTCCACTTT; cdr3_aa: CASSPRGNNSPLHF
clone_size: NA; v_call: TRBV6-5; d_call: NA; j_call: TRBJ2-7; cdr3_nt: TGTGCCAGCAGTCAGGGGCGCTACGAGCAGTACTTC; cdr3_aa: CASSQGRYEQYF
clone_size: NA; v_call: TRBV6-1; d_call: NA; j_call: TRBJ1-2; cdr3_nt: TGTGCCAGCAGTGAAGCGGCGGGCTTAGGGAGAGGCTACACCTTC; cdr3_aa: CASSEAAGLGRGYTF
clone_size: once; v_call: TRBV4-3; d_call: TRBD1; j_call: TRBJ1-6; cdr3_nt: TGCGCCAGCAGCCAAACCGGGACAGGGAATTCACCCCTCCACTTT; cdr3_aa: CASSQTGTGNSPLHF
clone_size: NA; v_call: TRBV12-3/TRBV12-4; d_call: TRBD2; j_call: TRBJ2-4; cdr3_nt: TGTGCCAGCAGTCGGACTAGTGTTAACATTCAGTACTTC; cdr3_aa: CASSRTSVNIQYF
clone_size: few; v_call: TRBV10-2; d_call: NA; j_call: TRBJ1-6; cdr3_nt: TGCGCCAGCACACGGACATACGCGAGCTCCTATAATTCACCCCTCCACTTT; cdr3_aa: CASTRTYASSYNSPLHF